These 5 T cell receptor beta chains share one sample of origin, sequenced in a study of STAT5B mutations in CD4+ large granular lymphocyte leukemia. Assay used: immunoSEQ multiplex PCR; TCRdb lists only in-frame clones, some missing. The table includes around 47,000 clones, about 80% detected once. Input material: CD4+ T cells from blood buffy coats. The receptors come from a human donor in good health.

This clone was recorded only once. The chain recombines TRBV5-1 with TRBJ1-1; the D is unclear. This CDR3 has 13 amino acids. Germline V CDR1 and CDR2: SGHRS, YFSETQ. The V end lost 0 bases, the J end lost 6 bases, and 9 bases lay between the germline ends. Written as DNA, the CDR3 is TGCGCCAGCAGCTTGGGCCTCTCGCCTGAAGCTTTCTTT. Its protein is CASSLGLSPEAFF.

The chain uses TRBV28 and TRBJ2-7, with a weak D call TRBD1 (5 bases). V shed 5 bases and J shed 4 bases, with 12 bases lying between them. Germline V CDR1 and CDR2: MDHEN, SYDVKM. CDR3 length equals 13 residues. The CDR3 spells CASSTDSIYEQYF. The CDR3 region has the DNA TGTGCCAGCAGTACTGACAGCATATACGAGCAGTACTTC. Full variable domain (rest looked up from reference TRBV28 and TRBJ2-7): DVKVTQSSRYLVKRTGEKVFLECVQDMDHENMFWYRQDPGLGLRLIYFSYDVKMKEKGDIPEGYSVSREKKERFSLILESASTNQTSMYLCASSTDSIYEQYFGPGTRLTVT.

The J gene is TRBJ1-1, the V gene TRBV19, with D unclear. V was pared by 6 bases and J by 0 bases, with 11 bases between. The CDR3 covers 14 residues. Germline V lookup: CDR1 LNHDA, CDR2 SQIVND (reference sequence). CDR3 DNA: TGTGCCAGTAGCCCTATGAGTATGAACACTGAAGCTTTCTTT. Protein sequence: CASSPMSMNTEAFF.

The chain combines TRBV5-1 with TRBJ2-7, with a weak D call TRBD2 (6 bases). This CDR3 is built from 13 residues. Trimming removed 0 bases at V and 6 bases at J, with 10 bases between. The germline CDR1 and CDR2 sequences are SGHRS and YFSETQ. CDR3 loop: CASSLDLATEQYF. The CDR3 DNA is TGCGCCAGCAGCTTGGATCTAGCGACCGAGCAGTACTTC.

This clone was counted a few times. The CDR3 protein is CASSTRQDYGYTF. The DNA for the CDR3 is TGTGCCAGCAGCACCCGACAGGACTATGGCTACACCTTC. V and J are TRBV9 and TRBJ1-2; D perhaps matches TRBD1 (6 bases). V was pared by 4 bases and J by 3 bases, with 10 bases between. The CDR3 spans 13 residues. CDR1 is SGDLS, CDR2 YYNGEE, per germline.